These T cell receptor beta chains were read from a single sample in a study of T cell responses to AZD1222 COVID-19 vaccine. Sequenced by immunoSEQ multiplex PCR; TCRdb stores in-frame clones only, minus some. The sample records about 120,000 clones, around 84% being singletons. The sample here was peripheral blood, taken 28 days after the second AZD1222 dose. The receptor set was obtained from an adult who received the AZD1222 COVID-19 vaccine. CDR3s include the opening cysteine and the closing phenylalanine or tryptophan. A D gene is named only where the DNA matches it firmly. For some rows the clone size is stated as once, few or many, or as a class when expanded; others skip it.

v_gene: TRBV5-1; abundance: .; j_gene: TRBJ2-1; d_gene: .; CDR3aa: CASSLGAGTGNEQFF; CDR3nt: TGCGCCAGCAGCTTGGGGGCGGGTACCGGCAATGAGCAGTTCTTC
v_gene: TRBV30; abundance: .; j_gene: TRBJ1-2; d_gene: .; CDR3aa: CAWTRGGDGYTF; CDR3nt: TGTGCCTGGACACGGGGGGGAGATGGCTACACCTTC
v_gene: TRBV4-1; abundance: .; j_gene: TRBJ1-2; d_gene: .; CDR3aa: CASSQELTQTYGYTF; CDR3nt: TGCGCCAGCAGCCAAGAGCTCACCCAGACCTATGGCTACACCTTC
v_gene: TRBV2; abundance: once; j_gene: TRBJ1-1; d_gene: .; CDR3aa: CASSVEGWAFF; CDR3nt: TGTGCCAGCAGTGTTGAAGGGTGGGCTTTCTTT
v_gene: TRBV9; abundance: .; j_gene: TRBJ1-2; d_gene: .; CDR3aa: CASSALEGYGYTF; CDR3nt: TGTGCCAGCAGCGCCCTGGAAGGGTATGGCTACACCTTC
v_gene: TRBV3-1/TRBV3-2; abundance: .; j_gene: TRBJ1-2; d_gene: .; CDR3aa: CASSQEHQGLSGYTF; CDR3nt: TGTGCCAGCAGCCAAGAACACCAAGGGCTTAGTGGCTACACCTTC
v_gene: TRBV9; abundance: few; j_gene: TRBJ2-5; d_gene: .; CDR3aa: CASSVEGSRETQYF; CDR3nt: TGTGCCAGCAGCGTAGAGGGATCCCGTGAGACCCAGTACTTC
v_gene: TRBV18; abundance: .; j_gene: TRBJ2-1; d_gene: TRBD1; CDR3aa: CASSPPQGAGNEQFF; CDR3nt: TGTGCCAGCTCACCACCCCAGGGGGCAGGGAATGAGCAGTTCTTC
v_gene: TRBV14; abundance: .; j_gene: TRBJ2-4; d_gene: TRBD1; CDR3aa: CASSPGQDLLAKNIQYF; CDR3nt: TGTGCCAGCAGCCCAGGACAGGATCTACTAGCCAAAAACATTCAGTACTTC
v_gene: TRBV2; abundance: .; j_gene: TRBJ1-2; d_gene: .; CDR3aa: CASSSDRFYGYTF; CDR3nt: TGTGCCAGCAGCTCCGACAGATTCTATGGCTACACCTTC
v_gene: TRBV6-5; abundance: .; j_gene: TRBJ2-2; d_gene: .; CDR3aa: CASSYRGTGELFF; CDR3nt: TGTGCCAGCAGTTACAGGGGAACCGGGGAGCTGTTTTTT
v_gene: TRBV7-2; abundance: .; j_gene: TRBJ2-5; d_gene: .; CDR3aa: CASSLQGLEETQYF; CDR3nt: TGTGCCAGCAGCTTGCAGGGACTGGAAGAGACCCAGTACTTC
v_gene: TRBV11-2; abundance: .; j_gene: TRBJ1-1; d_gene: TRBD1; CDR3aa: CASRRGAYRGLNTEAFF; CDR3nt: TGTGCCAGCAGACGCGGGGCGTACAGGGGATTGAACACTGAAGCTTTCTTT
v_gene: TRBV6-2/TRBV6-3; abundance: .; j_gene: TRBJ2-1; d_gene: .; CDR3aa: CASSFGSHEQFF; CDR3nt: TGTGCCAGCAGCTTTGGAAGCCATGAGCAGTTCTTC
v_gene: TRBV5-8; abundance: .; j_gene: TRBJ1-1; d_gene: .; CDR3aa: CASSLGTLVLDTEAFF; CDR3nt: TGTGCCAGCAGCCTCGGGACACTCGTATTAGACACTGAAGCTTTCTTT
v_gene: TRBV3-1/TRBV3-2; abundance: .; j_gene: TRBJ1-5; d_gene: .; CDR3aa: CASSQESQPQHF; CDR3nt: TGTGCCAGCAGCCAAGAATCTCAGCCCCAGCATTTT
v_gene: TRBV7-9; abundance: .; j_gene: TRBJ1-1; d_gene: .; CDR3aa: CASRRGAGMNTEAFF; CDR3nt: TGTGCCAGCCGTCGAGGGGCGGGGATGAACACTGAAGCTTTCTTT
v_gene: TRBV2; abundance: .; j_gene: TRBJ1-3; d_gene: .; CDR3aa: CASSRTLTGISGNTIYF; CDR3nt: TGTGCCAGCAGCCGTACCTTAACAGGGATCTCTGGAAACACCATATATTTT
v_gene: TRBV5-4; abundance: .; j_gene: TRBJ2-3; d_gene: .; CDR3aa: CASSLVLTTYTDTQYF; CDR3nt: TGTGCCAGCAGCTTGGTACTCACAACATACACAGATACGCAGTATTTT
v_gene: TRBV7-9; abundance: .; j_gene: TRBJ1-4; d_gene: .; CDR3aa: CASSLGRSGRVNEKLFF; CDR3nt: TGTGCCAGCAGCTTAGGCCGGAGTGGCAGGGTCAATGAAAAACTGTTTTTT
v_gene: TRBV6-1; abundance: .; j_gene: TRBJ2-2; d_gene: TRBD2; CDR3aa: CASSAYSGSLPHNTGELFF; CDR3nt: TGTGCCAGCAGTGCGTATAGCGGGAGCCTCCCTCATAACACCGGGGAGCTGTTTTTT
v_gene: TRBV2; abundance: .; j_gene: TRBJ2-1; d_gene: TRBD2; CDR3aa: CASTSGSLNEQFF; CDR3nt: TGTGCCAGCACTAGCGGGAGCCTTAATGAGCAGTTCTTC
v_gene: TRBV11-2; abundance: once; j_gene: TRBJ2-3; d_gene: .; CDR3aa: CASSTSSTDTQYF; CDR3nt: TGTGCCAGCAGCACCTCCAGCACAGATACGCAGTATTTT
v_gene: TRBV11-1; abundance: .; j_gene: TRBJ2-7; d_gene: .; CDR3aa: CASSFGGSYEQYF; CDR3nt: TGTGCCAGCAGCTTCGGGGGCTCCTACGAGCAGTACTTC
v_gene: TRBV28; abundance: .; j_gene: TRBJ2-2; d_gene: .; CDR3aa: CASRTPGQNTGELFF; CDR3nt: TGTGCCAGCAGGACCCCGGGACAGAACACCGGGGAGCTGTTTTTT